This T cell receptor (beta chain) originates from a study of PD-L1 blockade in urothelial cancer. Study summary: About nine tenths of the roughly 30 patients were men whose urothelial cancer was bladder-origin. Per blood sample, T cells had a median of about 130,000.

The CDR3 is made up of 15 amino acids. CDR1 is SEHNR and CDR2 is FQNEAQ in the germline V gene (reference sequence). The V end lost 2 bases, the J end lost 4 bases, and 13 bases lay between the germline ends. Patients' urothelial carcinoma was locally advanced or metastatic. The method was immunoSEQ multiplex PCR; TCRdb's version includes in-frame clones alone and lacks a portion of them. The data hold about 100,000 clones, with approximately 90% observed a single time. This TCR was recovered from a woman aged 80 or over with urothelial cancer. Sequenced material: PBMCs, taken around atezolizumab (anti-PD-L1) treatment. The rearrangement links TRBV7-9 to TRBJ2-3; D possibly corresponds to TRBD2 (6 bases). This chain's CDR3 is CASSLHGSGADTQYF. CDR3 sequence (DNA): TGTGCCAGCAGCTTACACGGGAGTGGCGCAGATACGCAGTATTTT.